Shown below are 28 T cell receptor beta chains from a single sample sequenced in a study of blood T cells in healthy people across ages. A sample-barcoded 5' primer and a J-beta primer mix were used in a second PCR of about 7 to 11 cycles. TCRdb called the 5' RACE reads again in MiXCR, with one record for every CDR3 protein. This sample has just under 550,000 distinct CDR3 sequences, with about 25% found just once. The sample was also reused in another study, on T cells of mothers and their children.

The specimen sequenced was blood. These receptor sequences come from a boy under 18 in good health.

The chain is built from TRBV6-1 and TRBJ2-5, with D possibly being TRBD2 (6 bases). The end of the DNA is better explained by TRBJ2-7, so the J call may be wrong. From germline, CDR1 is MNHNS and CDR2 SASEGT. This CDR3 comprises 18 residues. Written as DNA, the CDR3 is TGTGCCAGCAGTCCCACCAGAGCGGGCCGCGAACTCTACTACGAGCAGTACTTC. Protein sequence: CASSPTRAGRELYYEQYF.

The chain couples TRBV28 to TRBJ1-4; no firm D call. The germline CDR1 and CDR2 sequences are MDHEN and SYDVKM. Trimming removed 6 bases from V and 8 bases from J, with 7 bases in between. The CDR3 has 11 residues. CDR3 coding DNA: TGTGCCAGCAGGACCCCGGAAAAACTGTTTTTT. Its protein is CASRTPEKLFF.

J is TRBJ2-7 and V is TRBV24-1; 9 nucleotides line up with TRBD1. Germline-derived CDR1 and CDR2 are KGHDR and SFDVKD. CDR3 length: 16 amino acids. The V gene end was trimmed by 12 bases and the J gene end by 2 bases; junction bases not matched to a gene: 16. This CDR3 is CAPLGPMTGGTYEQYF. CDR3 DNA sequence: TGTGCCCCCTTGGGACCCATGACAGGGGGGACCTACGAGCAGTACTTC.

This clonotype has just a few counts. The chain uses TRBV19 and TRBJ1-1, with D possibly matching TRBD1 (5 bases). This CDR3 spans 15 amino acids. The germline CDR1 and CDR2 sequences are LNHDA and SQIVND (reference sequence). V lost 3 bases and J lost 0, with 11 bases in between. In DNA, the CDR3 is TGTGCCAGTAGTATCGGGGCCCTAATGAACACTGAAGCTTTCTTT. Its protein product is CASSIGALMNTEAFF.

The chain carries TRBV24-1 and TRBJ2-1; D may be TRBD1 (7 bases). The assigned J gene may be wrong: the sequence end matches TRBJ2-7 better. The CDR3 sequence is 13 residues long. Per the germline V gene, CDR1 is KGHDR and CDR2 is SFDVKD. The DNA of the CDR3 is TGTGCCACCAGTGATCAGGGGGGTTACGAGCAGTACTTC. Protein sequence: CATSDQGGYEQYF.

There are a few counts of this clonotype. V usage is TRBV2 and J usage is TRBJ1-2; D might be TRBD1 (5 bases). Deletions cut 7 bases from V and 4 bases from J, with 10 bases between. CDR1 is SNHLY and CDR2 is FYNNEI in the germline V gene. This CDR3 is built from 12 residues. CDR3: CASNRNGYGYTF. As DNA, the CDR3 is TGTGCCAGCAACAGGAACGGCTATGGCTACACCTTC.

This clonotype was counted between two and nine times. This chain connects TRBV12-3 or TRBV12-4 to TRBJ2-5, with D possibly matching TRBD2 (6 bases). The CDR3 is made up of 14 amino acids. Trimming shortened V by 5 bases and J by 5 bases, and 15 bases separated the two germline ends. The CDR3: CASSLYGGDETQYF. DNA for the CDR3: TGTGCCAGCAGTCTCTACGGGGGTGACGAGACCCAGTACTTC.

This clonotype has only a few counts. This chain joins TRBV5-1 and TRBJ2-7; D gene uncertain. Trimming removed 4 bases at V and 1 base at J, with 9 bases between. This CDR3 comprises 13 residues. The germline gives CDR1 SGHRS, CDR2 YFSETQ. CDR3 amino acids: CASSGGNSYEQYF. CDR3 DNA: TGCGCCAGCAGCGGCGGCAATTCCTACGAGCAGTACTTC.

This sequence joins TRBV7-9 and TRBJ1-2; D is unclear. Trimming removed 6 bases at V and 5 bases at J, with 16 bases between. The length of the CDR3 is 14 residues. Germline assignment: CDR1 SEHNR and CDR2 FQNEAQ (reference sequence). The CDR3 loop reads CASSSQAAMYGYTF. CDR3 bases: TGTGCCAGCAGTAGCCAGGCAGCAATGTATGGCTACACCTTC. Complete variable domain (other parts from reference TRBV7-9 and TRBJ1-2): DTGVSQNPRHKITKRGQNVTFRCDPISEHNRLYWYRQTLGQGPEFLTYFQNEAQLEKSRLLSDRFSAERPKGSFSTLEIQRTEQGDSAMYLCASSSQAAMYGYTFGSGTRLTVV.

This chain connects TRBV28 to TRBJ1-2, with a possible D match to TRBD1 (6 bases). CDR1 is MDHEN and CDR2 is SYDVKM in the germline V gene. Trimming shortened V by 5 bases and J by 2 bases, and 12 bases separated the two germline ends. This CDR3 has 14 residues. This CDR3 reads CASSTGAQNYGYTF. CDR3 in DNA: TGTGCCAGCAGTACGGGGGCGCAAAACTATGGCTACACCTTC.

J is TRBJ2-4 and V is TRBV2, with D perhaps TRBD1 (7 bases). Deletions cut 7 bases from V and 9 bases from J, with 22 bases between. This CDR3 is built from 15 residues. Per the germline V gene, CDR1 is SNHLY and CDR2 is FYNNEI. The CDR3 sequence is CASKEGAMGKSIQYF. The CDR3, as DNA: TGTGCCAGCAAGGAGGGGGCGATGGGGAAGAGCATTCAGTACTTC.

This clonotype was picked up a small number of times. The chain is built from TRBV29-1 and TRBJ1-1, with D unclear. Germline V gives CDR1 SQVTM, CDR2 ANQGSEA. V lost 6 bases to trimming and J lost 1 base, with 9 bases between them. The CDR3 sequence is 12 residues long. CDR3 bases: TGCAGCGTCTTCGCCCAGAACACTGAAGCTTTCTTT. It is translated as CSVFAQNTEAFF. The whole variable domain, remainder taken from reference TRBV29-1 and TRBJ1-1, is SAVISQKPSRDICQRGTSLTIQCQVDSQVTMMFWYRQQPGQSLTLIATANQGSEATYESGFVIDKFPISRPNLTFSTLTVSNMSPEDSSIYLCSVFAQNTEAFFGQGTRLTVV.

This clonotype has only a few counts. One end of the junction fails to match germline, which may point to a read error. The CDR3 DNA reads as TGTGTCAGCAGTCAGACCGGGACAGGGGTTAATGAAAAACTGTTTTTT. As protein: CVSSQTGTGVNEKLFF. This chain joins TRBV2 and TRBJ1-4; 10 nucleotides match TRBD1. This CDR3 has 16 residues. CDR1 is SNHLY, CDR2 FYNNEI, per germline.

This clonotype was counted between two and nine times. With a much larger clone just one base away, this may be a read error. The chain links TRBV11-2 to TRBJ2-7; 7 nucleotides line up with TRBD1. V lost 1 base and J lost 3; bases outside the gene matches: 3. Germline assignment: CDR1 SGHAT and CDR2 FQNNGV. CDR3 length equals 14 residues. The CDR3 region has the DNA TGTGCCAGCAGCTTAGGCCGGGACAGCTACGAGCAGTACTTC. Its translation: CASSLGRDSYEQYF. Filled out from reference TRBV11-2 and TRBJ2-7, the complete variable domain reads EAGVAQSPRYKIIEKRQSVAFWCNPISGHATLYWYQQILGQGPKLLIQFQNNGVVDDSQLPKDRFSAERLKGVDSTLKIQPAKLEDSAVYLCASSLGRDSYEQYFGPGTRLTVT.

The V and J genes are TRBV4-2 and TRBJ2-5; a possible D gene is TRBD2 (6 bases). V was clipped by 0 bases and J by 14 bases, with 10 bases between them. Germline loops: CDR1 LGHNA, CDR2 YNFKEQ. The CDR3 covers 11 residues. The CDR3 nucleotides read TGTGCCAGCAGCCAAGACGCGGGACTCTACTTC. Translation gives CASSQDAGLYF.

The chain has TRBV6-6 and TRBJ1-1; 8 nucleotides align to TRBD1. CDR1 is MNHNY, CDR2 SVGAGI, per germline (reference sequence). Trimming at V came to 5 bases and at J to 7 bases, leaving 9 bases not matched to a gene. This CDR3 comprises 14 residues. As DNA, the CDR3 is TGTGCCAGCAGTCCAGGGACAGGCGGAAATGAAGCTTTCTTT. The encoded protein is CASSPGTGGNEAFF.

The chain is built from TRBV2 and TRBJ2-4; D gene uncertain. The CDR3 is 17 residues long. Germline CDR1 and CDR2: SNHLY and FYNNEI. V was cut by 7 bases and J by 8 bases, with 27 bases left in between. The CDR3 protein is CASKSGSGPRSGDIQYF. The CDR3 coding sequence is TGTGCCAGCAAGAGTGGGTCCGGGCCCAGATCAGGAGACATTCAGTACTTC.

This sequence joins TRBV2 and TRBJ1-2, with D hard to call. The length of the CDR3 is 13 residues. V gave up 6 bases and J gave up 2 bases, with 10 bases separating them. Germline V gene sequence: CDR1 SNHLY, CDR2 FYNNEI. The CDR3 DNA sequence: TGTGCCAGCAGCGGTGGTGAGAACTATGGCTACACCTTC. It yields the protein CASSGGENYGYTF. The full variable domain, its missing parts supplied by reference TRBV2 and TRBJ1-2, is EPEVTQTPSHQVTQMGQEVILRCVPISNHLYFYWYRQILGQKVEFLVSFYNNEISEKSEIFDDQFSVERPDGSNFTLKIRSTKLEDSAMYFCASSGGENYGYTFGSGTRLTVV.

The chain has TRBV27 and TRBJ2-7, with D tentatively TRBD2 (6 bases). V was trimmed by 4 bases and J by 1 base, leaving 8 bases between them. Germline CDR1 reads MNHEY; CDR2 reads SMNVEV (reference sequence). The CDR3 totals 13 residues. The CDR3 DNA is TGTGCCAGCAGTTGGGGGGTTTCCTACGAGCAGTACTTC. This translates into CASSWGVSYEQYF.

This clonotype was detected only a few times. V is TRBV7-2 and J is TRBJ1-1; 9 bases are shared with TRBD1. Germline assignment: CDR1 SGHTA and CDR2 FQGNSA. The CDR3 is made up of 15 amino acids. V lost 5 bases, J lost 5 bases, and 9 bases stayed unmatched. The CDR3 sequence is CASSPQGQGVTEAFF. In DNA form, the CDR3 reads TGTGCCAGCAGCCCTCAGGGACAGGGAGTAACTGAAGCTTTCTTT.

This clonotype was counted only a few times. This sequence joins TRBV3-1 and TRBJ2-5; D might be TRBD1 (7 bases). The CDR3 extends over 14 amino acids. The germline gives CDR1 LGHDT, CDR2 YNNKEL (reference sequence). V lost 1 base to trimming and J lost 5 bases, with 11 bases between them. The CDR3 sequence: CASSQGDSGETQYF. Here the CDR3 DNA reads TGTGCCAGCAGCCAAGGGGACAGCGGGGAGACCCAGTACTTC.

This clonotype showed up just a few times. CDR3 nucleotides: TGTGCCAGCAGCCCGGACTTCAGTCCTGCAGATACGCAGTATTTT. Translating it yields CASSPDFSPADTQYF. The V and J genes are TRBV3-1 and TRBJ2-3; D possibly corresponds to TRBD2 (5 bases). Germline V gives CDR1 LGHDT, CDR2 YNNKEL (reference sequence). Trimming stripped 4 bases from V and 4 bases from J, with 15 bases between. This CDR3 is 15 amino acids long.

Regarding this clonotype: This clone may be a read error of a much larger clone one base away. This chain joins TRBV4-3 and TRBJ1-3; D is uncertain. The CDR3 loop spans 14 amino acids. Looked up from germline, CDR1 is LGHNA and CDR2 is YSLEER. The CDR3 sequence is CASSPGLSGNAIYF. DNA for the CDR3: TGCGCCAGCAGCCCCGGGTTGTCTGGAAACGCCATATATTTT.

The genes are TRBV30 and TRBJ2-5, with TRBD2 as a possible D gene (6 bases). The CDR3 is made up of 14 amino acids. From germline, CDR1 is GTSNPN and CDR2 SVGIG (reference sequence). V dropped 4 bases and J dropped 3 bases, with 15 bases sitting between them. In DNA, the CDR3 is TGTGCCTGGAACTCGGGACTCGCCAAAGAGACCCAGTACTTC. This gives the protein CAWNSGLAKETQYF.

There are many counts of this clonotype. The V gene is TRBV4-1, the J gene TRBJ2-5; possibly TRBD1 for D (5 bases). The CDR3 covers 14 residues. The ends were cut back, 4 bases at V and 2 bases at J, with 11 bases in the middle. From germline, CDR1 is MGHRA and CDR2 YSYEKL. Here the CDR3 reads CASSLRTLQETQYF. The CDR3 nucleotides read TGCGCCAGCAGCCTCCGGACACTGCAAGAGACCCAGTACTTC.

In its sample, this clonotype was seen a few times. The chain uses TRBV6-6 and TRBJ2-7; D possibly uses TRBD1 or TRBD2 (5 bases each). Germline CDR1 and CDR2: MNHNY and SVGAGI (reference sequence). The CDR3 spans 14 residues. V shed 5 bases and J shed 3 bases, with 14 bases lying between them. For the CDR3, the DNA is TGTGCCAGCAGTGATCCGGGACGGATCTACGAGCAGTACTTC. It encodes CASSDPGRIYEQYF.

The chain combines TRBV4-2 with TRBJ1-4; TRBD1 matches 11 bases. The CDR3 contains 15 residues. Germline V lookup: CDR1 LGHNA, CDR2 YNFKEQ. With V trimmed by 4 bases and J by 5 bases, 3 bases remained unmatched. In nucleotides, the CDR3 is TGTGCCAGCAGCCTCGGACAGGGGGCGAATGAAAAACTGTTTTTT. Protein: CASSLGQGANEKLFF.

This rearrangement joins TRBV29-1 to TRBJ1-3; D possibly corresponds to TRBD1 (5 bases). The V gene lost 6 bases and the J gene lost 0 bases, with 12 bases spanning the gap. This CDR3 is 14 amino acids long. Looked up from germline, CDR1 is SQVTM and CDR2 is ANQGSEA. The CDR3 loop reads CSVGDSHSGNTIYF. As DNA, the CDR3 is TGCAGCGTGGGAGACAGCCACTCTGGAAACACCATATATTTT.